This TCR beta chain was identified during a study of blood T cell repertoires in COVID-19. Study at large: Samples came from the United States, Italy and Spain, spanning acute and convalescent COVID-19. PBMCs, B-cell-depleted T cells, or T cells provided the cDNA or gDNA that made up the material.

CDR1 SNHLY and CDR2 FYNNEI come from the germline V gene. Trimming removed 7 bases from V and 2 bases from J, with 13 bases in between. The CDR3 totals 14 residues. Original methodology: Amplification from reference gene primers served as the basis for estimated nucleated cell counts. Only in-frame clones appear in the TCRdb table, and some are missing; sequencing was by immunoSEQ multiplex PCR. Clone size and the V and J calls come from that table; the DNA yielded D and trimming. The sample yields under 200,000 clones, roughly 86% seen once. Enrolment of Seattle patients took place during active infection, and they were followed longitudinally.

Sequencing was done on a sample of peripheral blood. The genes are TRBV2 and TRBJ2-3; D is unresolved. This clonotype originated in a woman aged 80 or over with COVID-19, enrolled during active disease. CDR3 bases: TGTGCCAGCAATACGGGTCTATACACAGATACGCAGTATTTT. Residues: CASNTGLYTDTQYF. The entire variable domain, with the rest obtained from reference TRBV2 and TRBJ2-3, is as follows: EPEVTQTPSHQVTQMGQEVILRCVPISNHLYFYWYRQILGQKVEFLVSFYNNEISEKSEIFDDQFSVERPDGSNFTLKIRSTKLEDSAMYFCASNTGLYTDTQYFGPGTRLTVL.